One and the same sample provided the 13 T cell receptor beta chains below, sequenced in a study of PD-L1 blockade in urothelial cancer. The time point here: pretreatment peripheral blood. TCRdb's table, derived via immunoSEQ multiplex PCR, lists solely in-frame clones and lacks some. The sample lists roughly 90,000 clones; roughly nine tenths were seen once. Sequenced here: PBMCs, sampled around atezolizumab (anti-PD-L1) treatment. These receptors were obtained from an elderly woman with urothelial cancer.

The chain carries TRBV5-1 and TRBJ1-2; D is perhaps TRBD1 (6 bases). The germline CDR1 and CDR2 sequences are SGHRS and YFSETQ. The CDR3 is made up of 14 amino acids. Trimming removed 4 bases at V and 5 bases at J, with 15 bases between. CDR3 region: CASSEGQGGYGYTF. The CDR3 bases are TGCGCCAGCAGCGAGGGACAAGGGGGATATGGCTACACCTTC.

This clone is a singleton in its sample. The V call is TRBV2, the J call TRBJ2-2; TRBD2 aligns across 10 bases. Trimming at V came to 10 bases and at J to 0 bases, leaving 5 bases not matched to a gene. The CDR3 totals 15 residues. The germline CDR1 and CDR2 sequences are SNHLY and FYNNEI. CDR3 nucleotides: TGTGCCACCGAAAGCGGGAGGGCGAACACCGGGGAGCTGTTTTTT. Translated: CATESGRANTGELFF. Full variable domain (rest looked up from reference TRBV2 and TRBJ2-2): EPEVTQTPSHQVTQMGQEVILRCVPISNHLYFYWYRQILGQKVEFLVSFYNNEISEKSEIFDDQFSVERPDGSNFTLKIRSTKLEDSAMYFCATESGRANTGELFFGEGSRLTVL.

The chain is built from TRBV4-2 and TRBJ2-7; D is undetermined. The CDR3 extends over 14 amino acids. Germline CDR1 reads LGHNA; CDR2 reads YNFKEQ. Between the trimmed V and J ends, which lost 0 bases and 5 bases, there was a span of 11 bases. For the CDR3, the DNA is TGTGCCAGCAGCCAAGATGTCCAGCGTAACGAGCAGTACTTC. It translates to CASSQDVQRNEQYF.

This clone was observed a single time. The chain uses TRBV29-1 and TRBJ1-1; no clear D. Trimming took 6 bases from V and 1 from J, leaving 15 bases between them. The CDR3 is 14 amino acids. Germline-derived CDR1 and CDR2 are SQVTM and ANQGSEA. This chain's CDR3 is CSVEKDWGNTEAFF. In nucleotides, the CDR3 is TGCAGCGTCGAAAAGGACTGGGGGAACACTGAAGCTTTCTTT.

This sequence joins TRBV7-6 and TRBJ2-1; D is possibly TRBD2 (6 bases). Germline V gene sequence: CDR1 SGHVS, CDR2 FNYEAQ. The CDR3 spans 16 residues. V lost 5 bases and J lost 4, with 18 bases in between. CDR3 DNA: TGTGCCAGCAGCCCGGGCGGCGGGACCCGATACAATGAGCAGTTCTTC. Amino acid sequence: CASSPGGGTRYNEQFF.

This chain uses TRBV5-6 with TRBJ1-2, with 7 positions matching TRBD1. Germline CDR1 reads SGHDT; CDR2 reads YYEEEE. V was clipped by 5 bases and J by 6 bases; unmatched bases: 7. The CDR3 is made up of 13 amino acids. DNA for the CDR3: TGTGCCAGCAGATTTGACAGGGAGAATGGCTACACCTTC. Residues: CASRFDRENGYTF.

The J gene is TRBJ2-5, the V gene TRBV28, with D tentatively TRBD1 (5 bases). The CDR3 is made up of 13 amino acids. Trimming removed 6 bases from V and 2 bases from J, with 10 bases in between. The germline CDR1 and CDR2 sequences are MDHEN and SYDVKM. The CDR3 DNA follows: TGTGCCAGCAGATCCGACAGTCAAGAGACCCAGTACTTC. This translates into CASRSDSQETQYF. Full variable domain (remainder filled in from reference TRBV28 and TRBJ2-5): DVKVTQSSRYLVKRTGEKVFLECVQDMDHENMFWYRQDPGLGLRLIYFSYDVKMKEKGDIPEGYSVSREKKERFSLILESASTNQTSMYLCASRSDSQETQYFGPGTRLLVL.

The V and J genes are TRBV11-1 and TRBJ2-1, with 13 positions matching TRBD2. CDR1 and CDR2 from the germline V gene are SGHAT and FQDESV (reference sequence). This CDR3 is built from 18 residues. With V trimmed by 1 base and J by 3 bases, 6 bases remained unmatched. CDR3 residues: CASSLVGGLAGDYNEQFF. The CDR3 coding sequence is TGTGCCAGCAGCTTAGTAGGAGGACTAGCGGGAGACTACAATGAGCAGTTCTTC.

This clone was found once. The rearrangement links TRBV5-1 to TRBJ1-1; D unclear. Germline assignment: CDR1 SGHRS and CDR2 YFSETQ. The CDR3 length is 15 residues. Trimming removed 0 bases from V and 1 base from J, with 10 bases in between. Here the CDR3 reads CASSLVLAGNTEAFF. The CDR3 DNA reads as TGCGCCAGCAGCTTGGTTCTCGCGGGGAACACTGAAGCTTTCTTT.

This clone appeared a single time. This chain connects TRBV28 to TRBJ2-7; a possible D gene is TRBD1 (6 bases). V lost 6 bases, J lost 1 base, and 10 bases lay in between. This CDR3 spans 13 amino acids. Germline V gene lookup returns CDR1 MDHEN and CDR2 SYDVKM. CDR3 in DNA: TGTGCCAGCAGCATCACAGGGTCCTACGAGCAGTACTTC. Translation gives CASSITGSYEQYF.

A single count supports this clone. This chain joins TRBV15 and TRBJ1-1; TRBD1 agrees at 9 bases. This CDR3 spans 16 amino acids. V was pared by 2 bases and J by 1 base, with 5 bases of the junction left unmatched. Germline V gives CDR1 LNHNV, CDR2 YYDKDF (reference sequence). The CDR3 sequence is CATSRTGGLGNTEAFF. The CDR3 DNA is TGTGCCACCAGCAGAACAGGGGGCTTGGGGAACACTGAAGCTTTCTTT.

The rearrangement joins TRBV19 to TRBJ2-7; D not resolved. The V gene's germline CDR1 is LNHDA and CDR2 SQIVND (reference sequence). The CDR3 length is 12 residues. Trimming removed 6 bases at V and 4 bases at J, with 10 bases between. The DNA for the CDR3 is TGTGCCAGTAGCCCTCCACTTTACGAGCAGTACTTC. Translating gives CASSPPLYEQYF.

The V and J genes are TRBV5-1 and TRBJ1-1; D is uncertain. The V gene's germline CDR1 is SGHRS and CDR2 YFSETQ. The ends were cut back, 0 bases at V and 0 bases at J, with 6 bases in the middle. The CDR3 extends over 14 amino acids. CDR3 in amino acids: CASSLGALNTEAFF. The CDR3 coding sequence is TGCGCCAGCAGCTTGGGGGCGTTGAACACTGAAGCTTTCTTT.